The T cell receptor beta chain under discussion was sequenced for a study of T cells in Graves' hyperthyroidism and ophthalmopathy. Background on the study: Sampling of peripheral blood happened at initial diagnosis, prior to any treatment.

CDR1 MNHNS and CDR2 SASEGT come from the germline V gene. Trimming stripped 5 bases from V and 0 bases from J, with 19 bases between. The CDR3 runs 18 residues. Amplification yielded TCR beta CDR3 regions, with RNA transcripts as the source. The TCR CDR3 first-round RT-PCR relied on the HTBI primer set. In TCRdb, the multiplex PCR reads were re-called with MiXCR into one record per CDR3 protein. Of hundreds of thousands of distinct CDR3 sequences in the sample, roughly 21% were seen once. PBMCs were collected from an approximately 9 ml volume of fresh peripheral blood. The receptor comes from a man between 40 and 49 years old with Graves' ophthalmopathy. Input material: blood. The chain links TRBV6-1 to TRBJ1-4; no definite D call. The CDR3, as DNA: TGTGCCAGCAGTTCCGACCGGTCTCTGACTGCAACTAATGAAAAACTGTTTTTT. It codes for CASSSDRSLTATNEKLFF.